This record looks at one T cell receptor (beta chain) sequence and its context. Authors' data handling: It was from reference gene primer amplification that nucleated cell counts were estimated. This table comes from immunoSEQ multiplex PCR, and its TCRdb copy is limited to in-frame clones, with some not included. V and J calls and clone size are copied from that table; D and trimming were computed from the DNA. This sample has about 75,000 clones, with about 91% found just once. The CDR3 has 13 residues. The V gene lost 6 bases and the J gene lost 7 bases, with 13 bases spanning the gap. From germline, CDR1 is LGHDT and CDR2 YNNKEL (reference sequence). The data originate from a study of blood T cell repertoires in COVID-19. Study as a whole: The United States, Italy and Spain were the sources of the acute and convalescent COVID-19 samples. In each case, the material was cDNA or gDNA derived from T cells, B-cell-depleted T cells, or PBMCs.

What was sequenced was peripheral blood. J is TRBJ1-5 and V is TRBV3-1 (or the pseudogene TRBV3-2); D unclear. The clonotype comes from a woman aged 45-65 years with acute or convalescent COVID-19. The CDR3 reads CASSRGLQQPQHF. In DNA form, the CDR3 reads TGTGCCAGCAGTCGTGGCCTCCAGCAGCCCCAGCATTTT.